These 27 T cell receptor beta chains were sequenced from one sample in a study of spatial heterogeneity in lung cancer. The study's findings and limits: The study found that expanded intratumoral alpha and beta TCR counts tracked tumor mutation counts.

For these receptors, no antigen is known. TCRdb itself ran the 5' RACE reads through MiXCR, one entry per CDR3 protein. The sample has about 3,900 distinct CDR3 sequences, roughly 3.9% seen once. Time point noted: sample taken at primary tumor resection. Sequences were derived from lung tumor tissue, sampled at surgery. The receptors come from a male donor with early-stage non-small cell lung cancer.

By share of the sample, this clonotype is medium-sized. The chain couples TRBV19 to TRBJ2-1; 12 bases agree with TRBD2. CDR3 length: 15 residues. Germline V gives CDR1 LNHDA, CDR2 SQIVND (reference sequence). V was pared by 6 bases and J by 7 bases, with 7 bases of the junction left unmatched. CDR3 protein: CASSRLAGGLNEQFF. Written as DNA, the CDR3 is TGTGCCAGTAGCCGTCTAGCGGGGGGGCTTAATGAGCAGTTCTTC.

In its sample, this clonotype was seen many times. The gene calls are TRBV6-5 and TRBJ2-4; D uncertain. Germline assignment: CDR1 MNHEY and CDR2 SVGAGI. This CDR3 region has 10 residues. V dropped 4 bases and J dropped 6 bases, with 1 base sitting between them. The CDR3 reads CASSSNIQYF. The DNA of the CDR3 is TGTGCCAGCAGTTCAAACATTCAGTACTTC.

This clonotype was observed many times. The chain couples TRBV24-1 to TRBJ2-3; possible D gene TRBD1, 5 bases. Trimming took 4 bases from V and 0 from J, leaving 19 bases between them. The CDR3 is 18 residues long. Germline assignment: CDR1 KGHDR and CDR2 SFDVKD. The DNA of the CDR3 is TGTGCCACCAGTGACCTAAGGGATGCAGGGAAGAGCACAGATACGCAGTATTTT. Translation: CATSDLRDAGKSTDTQYF.

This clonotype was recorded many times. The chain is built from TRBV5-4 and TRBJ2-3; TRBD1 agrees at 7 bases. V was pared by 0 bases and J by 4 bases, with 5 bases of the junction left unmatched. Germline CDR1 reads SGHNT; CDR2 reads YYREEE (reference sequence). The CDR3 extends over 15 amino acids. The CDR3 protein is CASSLVGRGSDTQYF. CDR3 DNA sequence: TGTGCCAGCAGCTTGGTGGGCAGGGGGTCAGATACGCAGTATTTT.

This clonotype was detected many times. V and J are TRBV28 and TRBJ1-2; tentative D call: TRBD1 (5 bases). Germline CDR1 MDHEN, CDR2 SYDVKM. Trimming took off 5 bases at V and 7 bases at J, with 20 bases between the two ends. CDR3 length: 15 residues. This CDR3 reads CASSTRRGRVGGYTF. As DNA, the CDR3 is TGTGCCAGCAGTACCCGAAGGGGCAGGGTCGGTGGCTACACCTTC.

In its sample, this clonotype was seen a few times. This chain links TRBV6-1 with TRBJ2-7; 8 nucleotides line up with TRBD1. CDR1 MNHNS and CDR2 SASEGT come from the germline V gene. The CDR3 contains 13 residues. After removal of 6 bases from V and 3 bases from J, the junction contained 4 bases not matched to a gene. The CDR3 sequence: CASSRDRIYEQYF. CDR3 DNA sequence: TGTGCCAGCAGCCGGGACAGGATCTACGAGCAGTACTTC.

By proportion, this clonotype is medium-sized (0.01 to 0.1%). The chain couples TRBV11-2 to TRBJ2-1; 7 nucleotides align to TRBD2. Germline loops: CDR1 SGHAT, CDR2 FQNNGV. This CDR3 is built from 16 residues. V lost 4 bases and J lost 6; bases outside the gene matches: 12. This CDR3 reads CASSYRSMAGVNEQFF. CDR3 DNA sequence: TGTGCCAGCAGCTACCGGTCCATGGCGGGGGTCAATGAGCAGTTCTTC.

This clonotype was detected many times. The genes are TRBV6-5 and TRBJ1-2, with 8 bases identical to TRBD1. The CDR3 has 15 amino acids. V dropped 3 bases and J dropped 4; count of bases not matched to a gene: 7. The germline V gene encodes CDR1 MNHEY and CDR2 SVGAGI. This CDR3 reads CASSYWQGATYGYTF. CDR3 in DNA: TGTGCCAGCAGTTATTGGCAGGGGGCCACCTATGGCTACACCTTC.

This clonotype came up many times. The CDR3 sequence: CASSRGEGALAFF. CDR3 nucleotides: TGTGCCAGCAGTCGTGGGGAGGGGGCGTTAGCTTTCTTT. The V and J genes are TRBV7-2 and TRBJ1-1; TRBD1 agrees at 7 bases. The CDR3 runs to 13 residues. In germline, CDR1 is SGHTA, CDR2 FQGNSA. V shed 6 bases, J shed 10 bases, and the junction held 11 bases outside the gene matches.

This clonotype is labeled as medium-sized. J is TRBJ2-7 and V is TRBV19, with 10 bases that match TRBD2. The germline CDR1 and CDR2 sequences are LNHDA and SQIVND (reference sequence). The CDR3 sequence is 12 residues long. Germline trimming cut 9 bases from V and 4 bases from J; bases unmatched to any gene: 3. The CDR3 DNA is TGTGCCAGACCGGGACTAGCGTACGAGCAGTACGTC. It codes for CARPGLAYEQYV.

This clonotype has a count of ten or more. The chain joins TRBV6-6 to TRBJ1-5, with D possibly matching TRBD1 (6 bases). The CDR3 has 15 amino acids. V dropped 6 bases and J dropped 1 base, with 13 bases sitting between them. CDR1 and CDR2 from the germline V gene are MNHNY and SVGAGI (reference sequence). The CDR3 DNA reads TGTGCCAGCAGCCGCACGGGACAAAGCAATCAGCCCCAGCATTTT. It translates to CASSRTGQSNQPQHF.

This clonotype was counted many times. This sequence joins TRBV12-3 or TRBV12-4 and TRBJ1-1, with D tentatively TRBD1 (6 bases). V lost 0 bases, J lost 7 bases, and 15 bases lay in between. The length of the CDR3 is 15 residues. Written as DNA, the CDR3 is TGTGCCAGCAGTTTAGCTCGGACAGCGGGGAGTGAAGCTTTCTTT. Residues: CASSLARTAGSEAFF.

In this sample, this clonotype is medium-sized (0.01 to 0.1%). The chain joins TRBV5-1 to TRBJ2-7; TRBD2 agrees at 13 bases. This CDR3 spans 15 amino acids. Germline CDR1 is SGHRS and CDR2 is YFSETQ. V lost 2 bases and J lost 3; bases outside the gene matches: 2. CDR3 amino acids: CASSLGTSGDYEQYF. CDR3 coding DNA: TGCGCCAGCAGCTTAGGGACTAGCGGGGACTACGAGCAGTACTTC.

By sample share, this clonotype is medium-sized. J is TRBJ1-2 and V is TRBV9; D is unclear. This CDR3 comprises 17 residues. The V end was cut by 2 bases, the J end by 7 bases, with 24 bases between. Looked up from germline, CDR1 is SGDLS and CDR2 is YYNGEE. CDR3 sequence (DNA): TGTGCCAGCAGCGTTTTCGACGCTCGGTTTCTCTATGTTGGCTACACCTTC. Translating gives CASSVFDARFLYVGYTF.

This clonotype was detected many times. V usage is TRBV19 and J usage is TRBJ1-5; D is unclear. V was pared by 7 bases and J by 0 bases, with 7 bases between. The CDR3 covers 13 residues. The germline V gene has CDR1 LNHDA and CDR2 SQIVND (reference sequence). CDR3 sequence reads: CASNGYSNQPQHF. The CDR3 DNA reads TGTGCCAGTAACGGCTATAGCAATCAGCCCCAGCATTTT.

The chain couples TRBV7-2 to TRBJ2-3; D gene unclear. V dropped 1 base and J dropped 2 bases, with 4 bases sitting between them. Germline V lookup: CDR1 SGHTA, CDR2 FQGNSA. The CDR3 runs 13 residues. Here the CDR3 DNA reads TGTGCCAGCAGCTTAGAGAACACAGATACGCAGTATTTT. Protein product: CASSLENTDTQYF.

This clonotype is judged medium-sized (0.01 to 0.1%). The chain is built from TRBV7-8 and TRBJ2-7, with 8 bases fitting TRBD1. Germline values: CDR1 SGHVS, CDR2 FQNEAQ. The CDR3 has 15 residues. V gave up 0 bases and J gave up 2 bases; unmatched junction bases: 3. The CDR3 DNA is TGTGCCAGCAGCTTAGCGGAGACAGGGGCCTACGAGCAGTACTTC. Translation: CASSLAETGAYEQYF.

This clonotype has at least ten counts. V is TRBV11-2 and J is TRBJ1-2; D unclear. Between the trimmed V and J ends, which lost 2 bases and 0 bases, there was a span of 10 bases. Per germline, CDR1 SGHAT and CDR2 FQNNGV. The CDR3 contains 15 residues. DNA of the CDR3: TGTGCCAGCAGCTTAAGTCTGAGTACTAACTATGGCTACACCTTC. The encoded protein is CASSLSLSTNYGYTF.

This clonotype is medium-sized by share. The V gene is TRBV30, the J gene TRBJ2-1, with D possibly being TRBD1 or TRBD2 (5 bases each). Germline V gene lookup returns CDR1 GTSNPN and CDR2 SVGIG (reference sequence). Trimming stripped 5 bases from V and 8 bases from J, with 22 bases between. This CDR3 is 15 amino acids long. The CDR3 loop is CAWAPGQGEIDEQFF. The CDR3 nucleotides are TGTGCCTGGGCCCCGGGGCAGGGAGAAATTGATGAGCAGTTCTTC.

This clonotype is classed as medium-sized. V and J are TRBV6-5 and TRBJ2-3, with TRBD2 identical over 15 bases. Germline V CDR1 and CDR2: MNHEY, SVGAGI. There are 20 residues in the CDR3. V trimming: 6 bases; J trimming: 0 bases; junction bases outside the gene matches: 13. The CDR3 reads CASRQFSGLAGGPSTDTQYF. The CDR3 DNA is TGTGCCAGCAGACAATTTTCAGGACTAGCGGGAGGGCCAAGCACAGATACGCAGTATTTT.

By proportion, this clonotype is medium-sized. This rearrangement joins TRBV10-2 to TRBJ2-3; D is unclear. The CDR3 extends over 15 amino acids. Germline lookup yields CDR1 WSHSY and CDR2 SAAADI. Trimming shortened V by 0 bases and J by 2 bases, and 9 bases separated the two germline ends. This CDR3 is CASSESNRVTDTQYF. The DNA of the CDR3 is TGCGCCAGCAGTGAGTCGAATAGGGTCACAGATACGCAGTATTTT.

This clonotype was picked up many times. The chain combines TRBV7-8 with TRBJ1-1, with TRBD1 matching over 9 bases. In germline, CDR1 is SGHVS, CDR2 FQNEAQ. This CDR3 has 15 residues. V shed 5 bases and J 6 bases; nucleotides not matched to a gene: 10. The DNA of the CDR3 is TGTGCCAGCAGCCACCCTGGGACAGGGAGCGCTGAAGCTTTCTTT. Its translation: CASSHPGTGSAEAFF.

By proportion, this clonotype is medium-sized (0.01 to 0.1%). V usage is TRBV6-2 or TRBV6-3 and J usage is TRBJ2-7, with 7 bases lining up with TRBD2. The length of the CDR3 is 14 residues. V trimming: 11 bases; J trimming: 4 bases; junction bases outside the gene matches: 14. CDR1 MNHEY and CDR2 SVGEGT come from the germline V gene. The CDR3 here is CARREDQGPYEQYV. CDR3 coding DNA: TGTGCCCGCCGGGAGGACCAGGGACCTTACGAGCAGTACGTC.

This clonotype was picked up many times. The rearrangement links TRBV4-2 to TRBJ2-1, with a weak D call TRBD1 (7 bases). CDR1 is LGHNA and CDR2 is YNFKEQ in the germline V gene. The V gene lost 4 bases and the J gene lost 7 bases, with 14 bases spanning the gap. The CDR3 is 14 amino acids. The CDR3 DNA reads TGTGCCAGCAGCCTCAGGGGGGTCGGGAATGAGCAGTTCTTC. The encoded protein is CASSLRGVGNEQFF.

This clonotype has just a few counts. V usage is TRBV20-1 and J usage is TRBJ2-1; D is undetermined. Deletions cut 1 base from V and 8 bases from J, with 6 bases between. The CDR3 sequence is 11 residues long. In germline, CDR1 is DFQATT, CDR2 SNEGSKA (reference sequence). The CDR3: CSARGGHEQFF. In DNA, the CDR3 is TGCAGTGCTAGAGGAGGTCATGAGCAGTTCTTC.

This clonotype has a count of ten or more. CDR3 residues: CASSLGTGNFSPLHF. The CDR3 bases are TGCGCCAGCAGCTTGGGGACGGGTAATTTTTCACCCCTCCACTTT. V gene TRBV5-1 combines with J gene TRBJ1-6, with D unresolved. Trimming took off 0 bases at V and 9 bases at J, with 13 bases between the two ends. Germline V lookup: CDR1 SGHRS, CDR2 YFSETQ. The CDR3 covers 15 residues.

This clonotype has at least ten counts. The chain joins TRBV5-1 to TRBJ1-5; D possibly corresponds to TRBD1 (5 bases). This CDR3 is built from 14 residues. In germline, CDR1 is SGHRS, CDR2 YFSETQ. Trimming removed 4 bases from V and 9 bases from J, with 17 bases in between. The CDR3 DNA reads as TGCGCCAGCAGCCCGGGGACGGCCGGGGCGCCCCAGCATTTT. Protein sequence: CASSPGTAGAPQHF.